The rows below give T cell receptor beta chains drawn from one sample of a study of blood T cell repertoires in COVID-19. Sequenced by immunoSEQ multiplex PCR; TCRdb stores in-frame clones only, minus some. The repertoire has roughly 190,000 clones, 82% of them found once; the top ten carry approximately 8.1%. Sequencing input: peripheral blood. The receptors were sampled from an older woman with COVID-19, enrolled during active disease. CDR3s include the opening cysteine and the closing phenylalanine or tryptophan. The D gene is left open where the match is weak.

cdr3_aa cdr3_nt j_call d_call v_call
CASSQEGQAAEKLFF TGCGCCAGCAGCCAAGAAGGACAGGCGGCTGAAAAACTGTTTTTT TRBJ1-4 TRBD1 TRBV4-3
CASSPGRGQYF TGTGCCAGCTCACCAGGCAGGGGGCAGTACTTC TRBJ2-5 TRBD1 TRBV18
CASRIPSGGAEAFF TGTGCCAGCAGAATTCCTAGCGGGGGGGCTGAAGCTTTCTTT TRBJ1-1 NA TRBV28
CSVVGGGSYNEQFF TGCAGCGTTGTAGGGGGGGGCTCCTACAATGAGCAGTTCTTC TRBJ2-1 NA TRBV29-1
CASSLSWTRLAGGHNEQFF TGTGCCAGCAGTTTATCCTGGACTCGACTAGCGGGGGGACACAATGAGCAGTTCTTC TRBJ2-1 TRBD2 TRBV27
CAWSLSGHNSPLHF TGTGCCTGGAGTTTGTCAGGGCATAATTCACCCCTCCACTTT TRBJ1-6 NA TRBV30
CASSLAGDTNQPQHF TGCGCCAGCAGCTTGGCCGGGGACACCAATCAGCCCCAGCATTTT TRBJ1-5 NA TRBV5-1
CAWRGQYPYEQYF TGTGCCTGGAGGGGACAGTATCCCTACGAGCAGTACTTC TRBJ2-7 TRBD1 TRBV30
CASSQDRFGANTGELFF TGCGCCAGCAGCCAAGATAGATTCGGGGCGAACACCGGGGAGCTGTTTTTT TRBJ2-2 NA TRBV4-1
CASSLGRGRMETQYF TGTGCCAGCAGCTTAGGCAGGGGGCGCATGGAGACCCAGTACTTC TRBJ2-5 TRBD1 TRBV7-2